This TCR beta chain was sequenced for a study of cytomegalovirus exposure and HLA in healthy donors. Overall study findings and caveats: TCR beta V- and J-gene trimming, according to a later analysis, was linked to a missense DCLRE1C variant. A later analysis showed that HLA-associated TCR beta chains had undergone more clonal expansion than equally common others. Cytomegalovirus status was reportedly diagnosed by the classifier with high specificity and sensitivity.

CDR3 length equals 13 residues. Germline V gives CDR1 LNHDA, CDR2 SQIVND (reference sequence). Trimming removed 8 bases from V and 5 bases from J; junction bases left unmatched: 3. Details on this clone: Its antigen is not known.

The PCR employed 60 Vbeta primers together with 13 Jbeta primers. The assay was immunoSEQ multiplex PCR, and TCRdb's table has in-frame clones only and misses some. Here the sample spans about 170,000 clones, under 85% being singletons. The chain joins TRBV19 to TRBJ2-3; 11 nucleotides align to TRBD1. The material sequenced was PBMCs. This receptor was obtained from a female donor in good health and CMV-seronegative. CDR3 nucleotide sequence: TGTGCCAGTGGGGACAGGGGGAGAGATACGCAGTATTTT. It specifies CASGDRGRDTQYF.